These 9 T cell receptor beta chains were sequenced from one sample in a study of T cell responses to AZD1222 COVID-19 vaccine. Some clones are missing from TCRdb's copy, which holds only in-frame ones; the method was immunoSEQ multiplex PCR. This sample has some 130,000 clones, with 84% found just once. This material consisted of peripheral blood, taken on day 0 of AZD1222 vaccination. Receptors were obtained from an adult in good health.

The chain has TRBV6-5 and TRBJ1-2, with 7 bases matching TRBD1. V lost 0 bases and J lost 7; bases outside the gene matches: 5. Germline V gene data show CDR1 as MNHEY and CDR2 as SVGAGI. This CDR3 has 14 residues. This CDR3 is CASSYSNRGFGYTF. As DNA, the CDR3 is TGTGCCAGCAGTTACTCCAACAGGGGCTTTGGCTACACCTTC.

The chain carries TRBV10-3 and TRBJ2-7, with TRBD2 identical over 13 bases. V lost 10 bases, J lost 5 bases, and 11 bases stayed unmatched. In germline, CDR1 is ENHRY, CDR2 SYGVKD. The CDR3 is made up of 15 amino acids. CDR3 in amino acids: CATTGQGLAGNEQYF. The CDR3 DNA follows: TGTGCCACCACGGGGCAGGGACTAGCGGGGAACGAGCAGTACTTC.

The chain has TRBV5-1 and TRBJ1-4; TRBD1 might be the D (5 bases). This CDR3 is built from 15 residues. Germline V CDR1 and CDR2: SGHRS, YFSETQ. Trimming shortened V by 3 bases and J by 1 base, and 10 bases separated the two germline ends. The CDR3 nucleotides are TGCGCCAGCAGCTCTGGGGGAGGAACTAATGAAAAACTGTTTTTT. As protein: CASSSGGGTNEKLFF.

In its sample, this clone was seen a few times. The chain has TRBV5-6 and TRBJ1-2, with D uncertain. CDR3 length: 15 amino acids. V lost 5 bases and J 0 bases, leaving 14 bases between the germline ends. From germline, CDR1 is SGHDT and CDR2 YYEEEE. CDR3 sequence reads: CASRNPSKTNYGYTF. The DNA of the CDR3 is TGTGCCAGCAGAAATCCCAGTAAGACTAACTATGGCTACACCTTC.

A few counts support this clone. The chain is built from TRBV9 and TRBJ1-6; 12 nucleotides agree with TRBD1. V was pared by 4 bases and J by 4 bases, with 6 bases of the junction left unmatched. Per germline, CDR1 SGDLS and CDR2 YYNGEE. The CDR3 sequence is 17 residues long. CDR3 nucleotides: TGTGCCAGCAGCTCAGGGACAGGGGGCAGATATAATTCACCCCTCCACTTT. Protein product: CASSSGTGGRYNSPLHF.

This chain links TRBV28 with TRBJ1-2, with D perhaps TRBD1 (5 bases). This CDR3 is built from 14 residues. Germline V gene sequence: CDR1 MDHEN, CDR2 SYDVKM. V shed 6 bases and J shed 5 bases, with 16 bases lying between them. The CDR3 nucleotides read TGTGCCAGCAGCTTAAGGGGAGTGCGGTATGGCTACACCTTC. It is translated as CASSLRGVRYGYTF.

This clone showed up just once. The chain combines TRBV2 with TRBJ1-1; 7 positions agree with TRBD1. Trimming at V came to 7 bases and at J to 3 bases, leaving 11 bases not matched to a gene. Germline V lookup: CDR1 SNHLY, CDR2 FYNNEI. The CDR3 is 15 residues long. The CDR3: CASNDLTGVDTEAFF. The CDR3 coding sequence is TGTGCCAGCAATGATCTCACAGGGGTTGACACTGAAGCTTTCTTT.

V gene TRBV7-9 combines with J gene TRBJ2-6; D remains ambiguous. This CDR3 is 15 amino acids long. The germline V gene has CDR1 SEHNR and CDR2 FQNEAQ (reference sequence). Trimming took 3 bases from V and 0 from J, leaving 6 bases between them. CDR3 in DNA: TGTGCCAGCAGCTTTCAAAGCTCTGGGGCCAACGTCCTGACTTTC. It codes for CASSFQSSGANVLTF.

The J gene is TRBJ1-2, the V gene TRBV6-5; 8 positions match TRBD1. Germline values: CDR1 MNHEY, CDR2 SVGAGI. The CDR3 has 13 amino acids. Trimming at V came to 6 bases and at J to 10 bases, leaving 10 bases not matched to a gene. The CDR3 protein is CASRTTATGDYTF. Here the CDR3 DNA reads TGTGCCAGCAGGACCACAGCGACAGGGGACTACACCTTC.